These 5 T cell receptor beta chains were sequenced from one sample in a study of sequential checkpoint blockade in melanoma. As for treatment: randomized to nivolumab then ipilimumab (arm A) or the reverse (arm B). Using immunoSEQ multiplex PCR, the repertoire was profiled, and TCRdb retains in-frame clones only, with some absent. The data show more than 10,000 clones, 21% seen once. The sequencing used tumor tissue (inferred from file names), collected from a patient given nivolumab and ipilimumab in sequence. Source of these receptors: a human donor with melanoma.

Worth noting for this clone: In the same sample, other DNA sequences code for this CDR3. The CDR3: CASSSRENTEAFF. CDR3 coding DNA: TGTGCCAGCAGCTCCCGGGAGAACACTGAAGCTTTCTTT. This rearrangement joins TRBV9 to TRBJ1-1; D not resolved. The V gene's germline CDR1 is SGDLS and CDR2 YYNGEE. The CDR3 extends over 13 amino acids. With 4 bases removed from V and 1 base from J, the gap between germline ends came to 8 bases.

The chain has TRBV28 and TRBJ1-3; D may be TRBD1 (6 bases). Trimming took off 2 bases at V and 1 base at J, with 15 bases between the two ends. This CDR3 is built from 17 residues. Germline V gene data show CDR1 as MDHEN and CDR2 as SYDVKM. The CDR3 loop is CASSLVGGAESGNTIYF. The CDR3 bases are TGTGCCAGCAGTTTAGTTGGGGGCGCGGAATCTGGAAACACCATATATTTT.

This clone is labeled medium-sized. This sequence joins TRBV6-8 and TRBJ1-2, with 8 bases matching TRBD1. This CDR3 comprises 15 residues. From germline, CDR1 is MNHGY and CDR2 SAAAGT. Trimming at V came to 2 bases and at J to 4 bases, leaving 6 bases not matched to a gene. This CDR3 reads CASSYPTGVGYGYTF. Here the CDR3 DNA reads TGTGCCAGCAGTTACCCGACAGGGGTGGGCTATGGCTACACCTTC.

The chain carries TRBV6-8 and TRBJ2-7; D is ambiguous. This CDR3 is 13 amino acids long. CDR1 MNHGY and CDR2 SAAAGT come from the germline V gene. Trimming cost V 6 bases and J 0 bases, with 9 bases left between them. In nucleotides, the CDR3 is TGTGCCAGCAGACACCCCAGCTCCTACGAGCAGTACTTC. Translated, it gives CASRHPSSYEQYF.

This clone has at least ten counts. DNA for the CDR3: TGTGCCAGCAGCTTAGGGGGAGTCAACACTGAAGCTTTCTTT. Translating it yields CASSLGGVNTEAFF. The chain employs TRBV11-3 and TRBJ1-1; no firm D call. The CDR3 spans 14 residues. Per germline, CDR1 SGHNT and CDR2 YENEEA. V lost 1 base and J lost 2, with 8 bases in between.